This TCR beta chain was sequenced in a study of sequential checkpoint blockade in melanoma (dated by TCRdb to 2018 to 2020). Some background on the complete study: Using 1:1 randomization, the trial assigned patients either to first-line nivolumab followed by ipilimumab (arm A) or to ipilimumab followed by nivolumab (arm B). Maintenance nivolumab came after both trial sequences. DNA from more than 70 pretreatment melanoma tumor samples was subjected to TCRbeta immunosequencing. For around 21 patients, matched tumor biopsies were obtained before treatment and at week 13, following single-agent nivolumab (arm A) or ipilimumab (arm B). The same lesion was the source of roughly four fifths of the matched pre- and post-treatment tumor biopsy pairs. Study-wide conclusions, independent of this receptor: Patients whose tumor T-cell fraction and clonality increased by week 13 were about 30 times more likely to achieve clinical benefit. Validation of the response-prediction model combining TCR metrics and mutation burden is needed in larger, independent patient cohorts. In the nivolumab-first arm (arm A), an association was found between pretreatment tumor TIL clonality and response (P = .04). Small sample sizes and reduced statistical power limited the within-arm analyses of tumor T-cell fraction. PD-L1 staining and CD8+ T-cell counts correlated with tumor T-cell fraction and clonality, whereas mutational load did not.

This clone was picked up many times. The specificity of this receptor is unknown. Base qualities are not at hand, and no much larger clone is one base apart. TCRbeta CDR3 regions were immunosequenced from genomic DNA with the immunoSEQ Assay. Before high-throughput sequencing, the genomic DNA was amplified using bias-controlled multiplex PCR. For the original study's pipeline: To quantify the absolute abundance of each unique TCRbeta CDR3 region, the sequences were collapsed and filtered. Clonality, defined as 1 minus Pielou's evenness, was calculated using only productive rearrangements. Tumor T-cell fraction was computed by normalizing TCRbeta template counts to usable DNA, estimated from several housekeeping genes. A previously published method was used to identify clones with significantly greater frequencies in on-treatment samples than in baseline samples. TCRdb retrieved this table from immuneACCESS and kept in-frame rearrangements only. Not all clones are present; in checked studies, unresolved V genes account for under half, and no reason is known for the remainder. V and J calls and clone size are given by that table; D and trimming were obtained from the DNA. In all, the sample holds 3,500 to 4,000 clones, and about 22% of those were seen once. The ten largest clones represent 16% of the sample.

Sample treatment or condition, as interpreted from the label and publication: randomized to nivolumab then ipilimumab (arm A) or the reverse (arm B). No trial patient had received prior DNA-damaging chemotherapy. CheckMate 064, a randomized, open-label phase II trial of sequential checkpoint blockade, was the source of the samples, all of which came from patients with melanoma. Genomic DNA from formalin-fixed paraffin-embedded (FFPE) tissue samples was used for tumor TCR sequencing. V is shortened by 5 bases, J by 9 bases, and the region joining them spans 14 bases. The CDR3 holds 13 amino acids from the cysteine to the phenylalanine. The only DNA kept is the CDR3, 39 bases in frame from the first base.

The clonotype comes from a human donor with melanoma. The rearrangement joined TRBV7-1 to TRBJ2-1; no D gene is confidently identified. TRBV7-1 is an open reading frame, and its role is uncertain. Here the sequenced sample was tumor tissue (inferred from file names), taken from a patient given nivolumab and ipilimumab in sequence. This receptor has the CDR3 CASSPAESREQFF. The nucleotides are TGTGCCAGCAGCCCCGCGGAGTCCCGTGAGCAGTTCTTC.